This entry lists 29 T cell receptor beta chains sequenced from one sample in a study of early stage breast cancer tumors. The protocol was immunoSEQ multiplex PCR, while the TCRdb copy is restricted to in-frame clones and leaves out a portion. The sample shows roughly 13,000 clones, about 80% of them seen only once. The specimen was normal breast tissue next to the tumor. The receptor set was obtained from a person in their fifties with breast cancer.

The chain recombines TRBV11-2 with TRBJ1-4, with D tentatively TRBD1 (5 bases). Germline CDR1 and CDR2: SGHAT and FQNNGV. This CDR3 has 16 amino acids. The ends were cut back, 5 bases at V and 5 bases at J, with 18 bases in the middle. The CDR3 DNA is TGTGCCAGCAGCCCCCTGGCACAGGTCGGAAATGAAAAACTGTTTTTT. Residues: CASSPLAQVGNEKLFF.

The chain carries TRBV11-1 and TRBJ2-1, with 7 bases lining up with TRBD1. The V segment lost 5 bases and the J segment 10 bases; nucleotides outside the gene matches: 14. Germline V CDR1 and CDR2: SGHAT, FQDESV (reference sequence). The CDR3 has 15 residues. The chain's CDR3 is CASSERQGFRGEQFF. In DNA, the CDR3 is TGTGCCAGCAGCGAAAGACAGGGCTTCCGTGGGGAGCAGTTCTTC. Variable domain in full (rest from reference TRBV11-1 and TRBJ2-1): EAEVAQSPRYKITEKSQAVAFWCDPISGHATLYWYRQILGQGPELLVQFQDESVVDDSQLPKDRFSAERLKGVDSTLKIQPAELGDSAMYLCASSERQGFRGEQFFGPGTRLTVL.

This chain joins TRBV9 and TRBJ2-2, with D possibly matching TRBD2 (5 bases). The germline V and J ends were trimmed by 4 bases and 4 bases, with 14 bases remaining between them. The CDR3 is made up of 15 amino acids. Per the germline V gene, CDR1 is SGDLS and CDR2 is YYNGEE. The CDR3 nucleotides are TGTGCCAGCAGCCCCGACCTAGGAGGCACCGGGGAGCTGTTTTTT. Translated: CASSPDLGGTGELFF. Supplemented by reference TRBV9 and TRBJ2-2, the full variable domain reads DSGVTQTPKHLITATGQRVTLRCSPRSGDLSVYWYQQSLDQGLQFLIQYYNGEERAKGNILERFSAQQFPDLHSELNLSSLELGDSALYFCASSPDLGGTGELFFGEGSRLTVL.

The V and J genes are TRBV7-3 and TRBJ2-1; 7 bases map to TRBD2. The V segment lost 4 bases and the J segment 9 bases; nucleotides outside the gene matches: 12. The CDR3 is made up of 15 amino acids. Germline-derived CDR1 and CDR2 are SGHTA and FQGTGA. CDR3 region: CASSSHSGPAVEQFF. The CDR3 region has the DNA TGTGCCAGCAGCTCTCATAGCGGGCCCGCAGTTGAGCAGTTCTTC.

The rearrangement links TRBV5-8 to TRBJ1-1, with D perhaps matching TRBD1 (6 bases). Germline V gives CDR1 SGHTS, CDR2 YDEGEE. There are 15 residues in the CDR3. Deletions cut 4 bases from V and 1 base from J, with 14 bases between. This chain's CDR3 is CASSPKGRGNTEAFF. As DNA, the CDR3 is TGTGCCAGCAGCCCCAAGGGCAGGGGGAACACTGAAGCTTTCTTT.

This chain connects TRBV19 to TRBJ1-1; possible D gene TRBD1, 6 bases. Germline V lookup: CDR1 LNHDA, CDR2 SQIVND (reference sequence). The CDR3 spans 14 residues. Trimming stripped 5 bases from V and 1 base from J, with 11 bases between. The CDR3 is CASSLGARNTEAFF. DNA of the CDR3: TGTGCCAGTAGTTTGGGGGCGAGGAACACTGAAGCTTTCTTT.

The chain combines TRBV5-8 with TRBJ2-7; D is uncertain. Germline CDR1 reads SGHTS; CDR2 reads YDEGEE. CDR3 size: 14 residues. The germline V and J ends were trimmed by 0 bases and 0 bases, with 7 bases remaining between them. The CDR3 is CASSLVGSSYEQYF. The CDR3 nucleotides are TGTGCCAGCAGCTTGGTTGGCAGCTCCTACGAGCAGTACTTC.

The chain carries TRBV5-6 and TRBJ1-4, with D uncertain. The germline V gene has CDR1 SGHDT and CDR2 YYEEEE. With 3 bases removed from V and 5 bases from J, the gap between germline ends came to 11 bases. This CDR3 is built from 14 residues. This CDR3 is CASSSINANEKLFF. The CDR3 nucleotides read TGTGCCAGCAGCTCGATCAACGCGAATGAAAAACTGTTTTTT.

J is TRBJ2-1 and V is TRBV19; 9 bases are a match to TRBD1. The CDR3 runs 15 residues. V lost 7 bases, J lost 2 bases, and 6 bases stayed unmatched. CDR1 is LNHDA, CDR2 SQIVND, per germline (reference sequence). For the CDR3, the DNA is TGTGCCAGTACCGCCGGGACAGGGCCCTACAATGAGCAGTTCTTC. Encoded protein: CASTAGTGPYNEQFF.

J is TRBJ1-2 and V is TRBV7-9, with D hard to call. The CDR3 is made up of 14 amino acids. Between the trimmed V and J ends, which lost 1 base and 4 bases, there was a span of 10 bases. Germline V CDR1 and CDR2: SEHNR, FQNEAQ (reference sequence). The CDR3 loop reads CASSLVAFAYGYTF. CDR3 in DNA: TGTGCCAGCAGCTTAGTGGCCTTTGCCTATGGCTACACCTTC.

This chain links TRBV5-1 with TRBJ1-6, with D possibly matching TRBD1 (5 bases). Trimming left V 1 base short and J 6 bases short, with 14 bases between. Germline V CDR1 and CDR2: SGHRS, YFSETQ. CDR3 size: 16 residues. CDR3 amino acids: CASSLRQGLGNSPLHF. CDR3 sequence (DNA): TGCGCCAGCAGCTTGAGGCAGGGTCTTGGTAATTCACCCCTCCACTTT.

The CDR3 bases are TGTGCCAGCAGCCGGGTCGCGGGTCCAGATACGCAGTATTTT. It codes for CASSRVAGPDTQYF. The chain carries TRBV14 and TRBJ2-3; D possibly corresponds to TRBD2 (5 bases). The ends were cut back, 4 bases at V and 4 bases at J, with 12 bases in the middle. The germline CDR1 and CDR2 sequences are SGHDN and FVKESK. CDR3 length: 14 amino acids.

The CDR3 DNA follows: TGTGCCACCAGCAGGGAGGGGAAGCGGACCTACAATGAGCAGTTCTTC. Residues: CATSREGKRTYNEQFF. V gene TRBV15 combines with J gene TRBJ2-1, with a possible D match to TRBD2 (6 bases). Germline-derived CDR1 and CDR2 are LNHNV and YYDKDF (reference sequence). The CDR3 covers 16 residues. Trimming removed 3 bases from V and 2 bases from J, with 14 bases in between.

The count of this clone is one. The rearrangement uses TRBV7-9 and TRBJ1-1; 7 nucleotides line up with TRBD1. CDR1 is SEHNR and CDR2 is FQNEAQ in the germline V gene (reference sequence). The CDR3 runs to 18 residues. V shed 1 base, J shed 0 bases, and the junction held 11 bases outside the gene matches. Here the CDR3 DNA reads TGTGCCAGCAGCTTAGAGGGGAACAAGGGGGCTATGAACACTGAAGCTTTCTTT. Its protein product is CASSLEGNKGAMNTEAFF.

The chain carries TRBV28 and TRBJ2-3, with 7 bases aligning to TRBD1. The CDR3 length is 19 residues. J was trimmed by 3 bases and V by 5 bases; bases with no gene match: 20. Germline V gives CDR1 MDHEN, CDR2 SYDVKM. The CDR3, as DNA: TGTGCCAGCAGTACGTTCCGGGACAGAAAAAGTTTAACTACAGATACGCAGTATTTT. It yields the protein CASSTFRDRKSLTTDTQYF.

This clone has only one observation. This chain uses TRBV5-4 with TRBJ2-5, with D possibly matching TRBD2 (5 bases). V lost 1 base and J lost 2, with 12 bases in between. This CDR3 comprises 15 residues. Germline CDR1 and CDR2: SGHNT and YYREEE (reference sequence). CDR3 amino acids: CASSLWFSGQETQYF. The DNA of the CDR3 is TGTGCCAGCAGCTTGTGGTTTTCGGGGCAAGAGACCCAGTACTTC.

The chain combines TRBV18 with TRBJ2-7; D is unclear. V lost 3 bases, J lost 0 bases, and 6 bases lay in between. This CDR3 region has 13 residues. Germline values: CDR1 KGHSH, CDR2 LQKENI. For the CDR3, the DNA is TGTGCCAGCTCACCCCGGCGCTCCTACGAGCAGTACTTC. This translates into CASSPRRSYEQYF.

This chain links TRBV6-5 with TRBJ1-1; D gene uncertain. This CDR3 region has 12 residues. V was pared by 6 bases and J by 12 bases, with 17 bases between. Germline values: CDR1 MNHEY, CDR2 SVGAGI. The CDR3 nucleotides are TGTGCCAGCAGCCAAACCCAAGATAGGTCTTTCTTT. Residues: CASSQTQDRSFF.

The chain recombines TRBV5-1 with TRBJ2-1, with 7 bases that match TRBD2. Germline assignment: CDR1 SGHRS and CDR2 YFSETQ. V was clipped by 0 bases and J by 4 bases; unmatched bases: 7. This CDR3 contains 16 residues. The CDR3 protein is CASSLGWRGSYNEQFF. The DNA for the CDR3 is TGCGCCAGCAGCTTGGGGTGGCGGGGGAGTTACAATGAGCAGTTCTTC.

The chain joins TRBV25-1 to TRBJ1-1, with 9 positions matching TRBD1. This CDR3 is built from 14 residues. The germline gives CDR1 MGHDK, CDR2 SYGVNS. V shed 2 bases and J 5 bases; nucleotides not matched to a gene: 3. The CDR3 DNA reads as TGTGCCAGCAGTGAAACAGGGGGCAGAACTGAAGCTTTCTTT. As protein: CASSETGGRTEAFF.

The chain couples TRBV11-1 to TRBJ2-5, with 9 bases that match TRBD2. The germline CDR1 and CDR2 sequences are SGHAT and FQDESV (reference sequence). This CDR3 spans 14 amino acids. V lost 5 bases, J lost 2 bases, and 3 bases stayed unmatched. CDR3 in DNA: TGTGCCAGCAGCCCGACTAGCGGACAAGAGACCCAGTACTTC. Its translation: CASSPTSGQETQYF.

The chain joins TRBV5-5 to TRBJ2-3; D possibly corresponds to TRBD1 (7 bases). The germline V and J ends were trimmed by 5 bases and 0 bases, with 16 bases remaining between them. From germline, CDR1 is SGHKS and CDR2 YYEKEE (reference sequence). The CDR3 contains 16 residues. The CDR3 region has the DNA TGTGCCAGCAGTCCTCAGGGGGGCGGAAGCACAGATACGCAGTATTTT. Amino acids: CASSPQGGGSTDTQYF.

For the CDR3, the DNA is TGTGCCAGCAGAGGACTAGCGGGGGGCCAAGAGACCCAGTACTTC. It yields the protein CASRGLAGGQETQYF. V and J are TRBV2 and TRBJ2-5; TRBD2 matches at 14 bases. V shed 6 bases and J 1 base; nucleotides not matched to a gene: 1. The CDR3 runs to 15 residues. Germline CDR1 SNHLY, CDR2 FYNNEI.

This chain links TRBV9 with TRBJ2-1; D unresolved. The CDR3 has 15 residues. The V and J ends lost 0 bases and 7 bases respectively, with 14 bases between them. Germline loops: CDR1 SGDLS, CDR2 YYNGEE. The CDR3 loop reads CASSVGSWAPNEQFF. The CDR3 DNA reads TGTGCCAGCAGCGTAGGTTCATGGGCCCCTAATGAGCAGTTCTTC.

The chain recombines TRBV27 with TRBJ1-5; weak D call: TRBD1 (6 bases). The CDR3 is made up of 16 amino acids. Between the trimmed V and J ends, which lost 5 bases and 6 bases, there was a span of 20 bases. Germline loops: CDR1 MNHEY, CDR2 SMNVEV (reference sequence). The CDR3 loop is CASSPGWQGFGQPQHF. The CDR3 DNA is TGTGCCAGCAGTCCCGGGTGGCAGGGGTTCGGTCAGCCCCAGCATTTT.

V and J are TRBV5-1 and TRBJ1-3; TRBD1 is a possible D gene (5 bases). Germline CDR1 reads SGHRS; CDR2 reads YFSETQ. V lost 5 bases to trimming and J lost 3 bases, with 12 bases between them. The length of the CDR3 is 14 residues. In DNA, the CDR3 is TGCGCCAGCAGTGGGGGAAGCGATGGAAACACCATATATTTT. It specifies CASSGGSDGNTIYF.

The V call is TRBV11-2, the J call TRBJ1-2; D perhaps matches TRBD1 (5 bases). Germline-derived CDR1 and CDR2 are SGHAT and FQNNGV. The CDR3 length is 15 residues. V lost 1 base and J 2 bases, leaving 11 bases between the germline ends. The CDR3 nucleotides read TGTGCCAGCAGCTTAGTCCCCAGGGCCAACTATGGCTACACCTTC. Protein sequence: CASSLVPRANYGYTF.

This chain joins TRBV11-2 and TRBJ1-3; 9 bases match TRBD1. After removal of 4 bases from V and 4 bases from J, the junction contained 5 bases not matched to a gene. CDR1 SGHAT and CDR2 FQNNGV come from the germline V gene. The CDR3 is 15 amino acids. This chain's CDR3 is CASSSWTGEGNTIYF. The CDR3 coding sequence is TGTGCCAGCAGCTCTTGGACAGGGGAAGGAAACACCATATATTTT.

The J gene is TRBJ2-3, the V gene TRBV7-9; TRBD2 might be the D (5 bases). This CDR3 is 14 amino acids long. The V end was cut by 3 bases, the J end by 0 bases, with 7 bases between. Germline V gene sequence: CDR1 SEHNR, CDR2 FQNEAQ (reference sequence). In DNA, the CDR3 is TGTGCCAGCAGCTTCAGCGGTAGCACAGATACGCAGTATTTT. Translation gives CASSFSGSTDTQYF.